This T cell receptor beta chain was identified during a study of PD-1 blockade in mismatch repair-deficient tumors. Every patient had mismatch repair deficiency by PCR or immunohistochemistry. Clones were sequenced by immunoSEQ multiplex PCR, and TCRdb holds only the in-frame ones, with some missing. Counted here are around 130,000 clones, about 88% occurring once; the ten biggest clones make up approximately 12%. The V end lost 2 bases, the J end lost 4 bases, and 14 bases lay between the germline ends. The CDR3 spans 15 residues. In germline, CDR1 is KGHSH, CDR2 LQKENI. The rearrangement uses TRBV18 and TRBJ2-5; no clear D. The TCR originated in an adult with mismatch repair-deficient cancer. Sequenced material: peripheral blood, taken approximately 70 weeks after starting pembrolizumab. This CDR3 is CASSPVYGLSETQYF. The CDR3 region has the DNA TGTGCCAGCTCACCAGTGTACGGGCTATCAGAGACCCAGTACTTC.